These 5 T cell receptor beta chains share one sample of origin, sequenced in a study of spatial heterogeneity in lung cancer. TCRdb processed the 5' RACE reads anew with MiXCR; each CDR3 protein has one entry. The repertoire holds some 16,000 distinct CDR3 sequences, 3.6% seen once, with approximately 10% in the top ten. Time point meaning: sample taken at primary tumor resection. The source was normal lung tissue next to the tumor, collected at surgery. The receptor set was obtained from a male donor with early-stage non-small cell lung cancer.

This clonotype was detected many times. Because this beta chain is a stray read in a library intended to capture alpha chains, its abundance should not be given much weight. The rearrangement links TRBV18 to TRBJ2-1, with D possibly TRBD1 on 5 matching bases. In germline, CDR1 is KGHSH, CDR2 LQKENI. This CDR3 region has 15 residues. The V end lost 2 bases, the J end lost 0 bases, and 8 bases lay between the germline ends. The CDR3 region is CASSPMGHSYNEQFF. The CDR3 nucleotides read TGTGCCAGCTCACCAATGGGGCACTCCTACAATGAGCAGTTCTTC.

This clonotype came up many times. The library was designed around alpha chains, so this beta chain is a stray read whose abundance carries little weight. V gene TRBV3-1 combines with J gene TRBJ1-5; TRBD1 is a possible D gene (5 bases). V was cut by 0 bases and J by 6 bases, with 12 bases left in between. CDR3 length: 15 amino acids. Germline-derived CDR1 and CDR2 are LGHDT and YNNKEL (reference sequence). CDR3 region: CASSQEAGYGQPQHF. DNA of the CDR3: TGTGCCAGCAGCCAAGAGGCAGGGTATGGTCAGCCCCAGCATTTT.

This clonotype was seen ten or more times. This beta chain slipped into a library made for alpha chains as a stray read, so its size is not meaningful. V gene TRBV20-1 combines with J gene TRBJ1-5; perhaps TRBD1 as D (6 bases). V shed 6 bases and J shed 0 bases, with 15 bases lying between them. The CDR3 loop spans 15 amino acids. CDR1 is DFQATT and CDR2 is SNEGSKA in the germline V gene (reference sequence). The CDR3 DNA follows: TGCAGTGCCAAGACCACAGGGATTAGCAATCAGCCCCAGCATTTT. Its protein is CSAKTTGISNQPQHF.

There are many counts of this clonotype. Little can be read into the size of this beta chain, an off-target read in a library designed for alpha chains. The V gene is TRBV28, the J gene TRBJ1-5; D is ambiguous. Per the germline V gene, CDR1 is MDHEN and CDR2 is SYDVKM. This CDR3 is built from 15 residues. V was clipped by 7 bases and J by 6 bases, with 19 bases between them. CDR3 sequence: CASNQSGSRRQPQHF. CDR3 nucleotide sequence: TGTGCCAGCAATCAGTCGGGAAGCCGCCGTCAGCCCCAGCATTTT.

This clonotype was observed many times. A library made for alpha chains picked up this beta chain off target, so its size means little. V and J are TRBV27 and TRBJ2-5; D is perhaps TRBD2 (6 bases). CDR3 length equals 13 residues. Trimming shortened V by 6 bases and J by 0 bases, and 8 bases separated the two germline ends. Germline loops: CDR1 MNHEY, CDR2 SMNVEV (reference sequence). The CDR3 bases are TGTGCCAGCAGGAGGGACTACCAAGAGACCCAGTACTTC. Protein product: CASRRDYQETQYF.